This TCR beta chain came from a study of shared clonotypes between healthy human individuals. The V gene's germline CDR1 is SGHTA and CDR2 FQGTGA. The trim removed 1 base at V and 4 bases at J, leaving 14 bases unmatched. The CDR3 has 19 amino acids. As regards this clone: Antigen: not known.

Data came from immunoSEQ multiplex PCR; TCRdb stores just in-frame clones and leaves some out. The table has about 1.1 million clones, roughly 74% seen once; the top ten hold approximately 0.52%. Study-level results: Unshared clonotypes carried lower generation probabilities than those common to all four donors.

This TCR was sampled from a man between 18 and 29 years old in good health. Some clones in this sample may be carry-over from other donors' samples. V and J are TRBV7-3 and TRBJ2-1; 9 bases line up with TRBD2. The material sequenced was memory CD4+ T cells from PBMCs. Subset noted: CD45RA-negative fraction. The CDR3 bases are TGTGCCAGCAGCTTAATGGGGACTAGCAGCCAACGAACGTACAATGAGCAGTTCTTC. As protein: CASSLMGTSSQRTYNEQFF.